This T cell receptor beta chain originates from a study of identifying expanded T cells in peripheral blood (dated by TCRdb to about 2019). Notes on the research overall: Separate aliquots of the same genomic DNA pool were sequenced to produce technical replicates, and four replicates were compared in pairs. The study at large found these results: Across all healthy-donor time intervals, the beta-binomial model significantly cut both the number of clones called differentially abundant and the false-positive rate. Across all healthy donors, variance in clone template counts between approximately two-week samples was found to increase significantly with total template count. Between technical replicates the binomial model flagged 1 to 1.5 differentially abundant clones, whereas over roughly 2 weeks the binomial model flagged about 15 and over approximately four weeks approximately 20. The authors expected that biological variance in healthy repertoires might rise further over much longer intervals, such as months to years.

Remarks on this clone: Its binding antigen is unknown. Per-base qualities were not stored, and no clone one base away is much larger.

No immune events such as infections were documented for the healthy donors during the collection period. Time-dependent variance in a beta-binomial model of T-cell clone differential abundance was calibrated using healthy-donor blood repertoires as a training cohort. The training cohort comprised 10 healthy donors, 3 female and 7 male. An age range of roughly 29 to 64 years, with an average of about 45 years, was recorded for the donors. Whole blood was collected from each healthy donor at three time points spaced approximately 2 weeks apart and obtained from a commercial supplier. For immunosequencing, genomic DNA was extracted from unsorted whole blood. The immunoSEQ Assay, which relies on bias-controlled multiplex PCR amplification of genomic DNA, was used to profile TCRbeta CDR3 regions. Per the authors' processing: The absolute abundance of each unique TCRbeta CDR3 region was quantified after sequences were collapsed and filtered. Differential abundance was assessed using a binomial (Fisher-equivalent) model and a beta-binomial model in which time-dependent variance fitted from healthy donors was added. Any clone with fewer than 5 combined templates was excluded, and a clone was called differentially abundant if its Benjamini-Hochberg FDR was below 0.01. In the beta-binomial model, variance was expressed as a function of the total template count across the two samples, in the form v = (b*log(k)+a)^2. This is the immuneACCESS table as TCRdb keeps it, with only in-frame sequences that have V and J called. A part of the clones is gone; compared with another copy, unresolved V genes explain less than half, and the rest is unexplained. V and J calls and clone size follow that table, whereas D and trimming were derived from the DNA. The sample table records 90,000 to 110,000 clones; around 89% of these occur just once. The biggest ten clones account for around 8.2% of the sample.

Input material: blood. The clonotype originates from a person aged 18 to 75 in good health.

The DNA is TGCAGCGTGCTACGGGGGGTAGGGGAGACCCAGTACTTC. Its protein reads: CSVLRGVGETQYF. Here the chain combines TRBV29-1 and TRBJ2-5; 7 of the junction bases match TRBD2. Reading the germline V gene gives CDR1 SQVTM and CDR2 ANQGSEA. The CDR3 holds 13 amino acids from the cysteine to the phenylalanine. Kept here is only the CDR3 DNA, which spans 39 bases and is read in frame from base 1. From V the trimming removes 6 bases and from J it removes 5 bases, while the gene matches leave 9 bases of the junction unaccounted for.